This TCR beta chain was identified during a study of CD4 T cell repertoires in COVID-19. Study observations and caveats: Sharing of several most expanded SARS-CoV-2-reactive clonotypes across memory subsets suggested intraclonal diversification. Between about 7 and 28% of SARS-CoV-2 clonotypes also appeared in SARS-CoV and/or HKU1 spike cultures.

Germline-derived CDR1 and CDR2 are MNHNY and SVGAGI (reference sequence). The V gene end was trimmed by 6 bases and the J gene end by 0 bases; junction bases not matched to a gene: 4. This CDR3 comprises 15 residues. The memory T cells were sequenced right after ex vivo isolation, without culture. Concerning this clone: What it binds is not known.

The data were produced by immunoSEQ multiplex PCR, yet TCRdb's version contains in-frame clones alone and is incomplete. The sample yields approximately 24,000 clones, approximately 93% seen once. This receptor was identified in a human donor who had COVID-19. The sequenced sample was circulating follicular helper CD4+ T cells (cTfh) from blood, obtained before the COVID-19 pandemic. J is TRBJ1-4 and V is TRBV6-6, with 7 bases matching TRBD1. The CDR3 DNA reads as TGTGCCAGCAGGCCTACAGGGGCAACTAATGAAAAACTGTTTTTT. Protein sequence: CASRPTGATNEKLFF.